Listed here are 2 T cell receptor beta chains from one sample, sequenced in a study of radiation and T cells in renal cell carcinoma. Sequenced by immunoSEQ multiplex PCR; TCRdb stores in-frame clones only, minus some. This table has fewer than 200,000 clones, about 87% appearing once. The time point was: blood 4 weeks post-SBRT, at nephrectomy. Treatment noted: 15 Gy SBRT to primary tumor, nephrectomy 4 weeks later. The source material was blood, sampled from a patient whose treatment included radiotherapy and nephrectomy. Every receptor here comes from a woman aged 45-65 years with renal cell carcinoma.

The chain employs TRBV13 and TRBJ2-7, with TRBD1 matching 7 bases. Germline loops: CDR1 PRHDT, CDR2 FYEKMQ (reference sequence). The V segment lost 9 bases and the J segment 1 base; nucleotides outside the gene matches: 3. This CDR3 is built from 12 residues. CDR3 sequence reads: CASRQGSYEQYF. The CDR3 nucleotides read TGTGCCAGTCGACAGGGATCCTACGAGCAGTACTTC.

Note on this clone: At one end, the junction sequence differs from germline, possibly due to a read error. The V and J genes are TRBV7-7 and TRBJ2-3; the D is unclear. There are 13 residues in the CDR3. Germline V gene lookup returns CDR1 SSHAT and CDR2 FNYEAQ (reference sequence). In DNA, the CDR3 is TGTGCTAGCAGCTCCTTCGCGGCAGATACGCAGTATTTT. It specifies CASSSFAADTQYF.